Listed here are 28 T cell receptor beta chains from one sample, sequenced in a study of T cells in Graves' hyperthyroidism and ophthalmopathy. Amplified TCR beta CDR3 regions came from RNA transcripts. A set of HTBI primers served as the primers for a first-round RT-PCR of the TCR CDR3. Via MiXCR, TCRdb re-called the multiplex PCR reads, giving one row per CDR3 protein. The profile shows roughly 710,000 distinct CDR3 sequences, about a third of them singletons. The sequencing sample was made of blood. The receptors here all came from a woman between 40 and 55 years old with Graves' hyperthyroidism.

This clonotype was seen at least ten times. J is TRBJ2-5 and V is TRBV7-2; 8 positions match TRBD1. Losses at the gene ends were 4 bases for V and 5 bases for J; bases not matched to a gene: 9. Germline CDR1 and CDR2: SGHTA and FQGNSA. The CDR3 length is 15 residues. The CDR3 DNA reads TGTGCCAGCAGCTCAAGGGTCAGGGGGCTGGAGACCCAGTACTTC. This translates into CASSSRVRGLETQYF.

This clonotype was detected only a few times. The chain has TRBV10-3 and TRBJ2-7; no clear D gene. The V end was cut by 3 bases, the J end by 4 bases, with 10 bases between. Germline assignment: CDR1 ENHRY and CDR2 SYGVKD. The CDR3 spans 13 residues. DNA of the CDR3: TGTGCCATCAGTGAACCCGGACGGTACGAGCAGTACTTC. Translating gives CAISEPGRYEQYF.

This clonotype was observed a few times. The rearrangement links TRBV5-1 to TRBJ2-7; the match to TRBD1 covers 8 bases. The CDR3 is 14 residues long. Trimming cost V 4 bases and J 3 bases; bases outside gene matches: 6. The germline V gene encodes CDR1 SGHRS and CDR2 YFSETQ. The CDR3 spells CASSPSGTGYEQYF. CDR3 in DNA: TGCGCCAGCAGCCCCTCCGGGACAGGCTACGAGCAGTACTTC.

This chain joins TRBV20-1 and TRBJ2-5; possibly TRBD2 for D (5 bases). Germline lookup yields CDR1 DFQATT and CDR2 SNEGSKA (reference sequence). V lost 3 bases and J 3 bases, leaving 11 bases between the germline ends. The CDR3 is made up of 13 amino acids. In nucleotides, the CDR3 is TGCAGTGCTAGTCTGACGGGGAAAGAGACCCAGTACTTC. This gives the protein CSASLTGKETQYF.

The rearrangement uses TRBV14 and TRBJ2-5; D gene unclear. V was shortened by 1 base and J by 1 base, with 16 bases between the two germline ends. The CDR3 is made up of 17 amino acids. Germline assignment: CDR1 SGHDN and CDR2 FVKESK. The CDR3 nucleotides are TGTGCCAGCAGCCAAGCCGGATCGATACCTATCCAAGAGACCCAGTACTTC. Its protein product is CASSQAGSIPIQETQYF.

Remarks on this clonotype: The junction departs from germline at one end; a sequencing error may be responsible. The J gene is TRBJ1-2, the V gene TRBV29-1; D is perhaps TRBD1 (6 bases). Germline CDR1 reads SQVTM; CDR2 reads ANQGSEA. The CDR3 has 16 residues. The CDR3 region has the DNA TGCAGCGTTGAGGATAGGGAGGGGGGCGCAAACTATGGCTACATCTTC. Encoded protein: CSVEDREGGANYGYIF.

This chain connects TRBV4-1 to TRBJ2-5; 8 positions agree with TRBD2. This CDR3 spans 17 amino acids. V lost 0 bases, J lost 5 bases, and 11 bases stayed unmatched. Looked up from germline, CDR1 is MGHRA and CDR2 is YSYEKL. DNA of the CDR3: TGCGCCAGCAGCCAAGATAGGACGGGGGGGCCTTGGGAGACCCAGTACTTC. It yields the protein CASSQDRTGGPWETQYF.

V gene TRBV10-2 combines with J gene TRBJ1-1, with D perhaps TRBD1 (6 bases). The CDR3 runs 14 residues. The ends were cut back, 7 bases at V and 5 bases at J, with 17 bases in the middle. CDR1 and CDR2 (germline): WSHSY, SAAADI. The CDR3 nucleotides are TGCGCCAGCATAAAGGTACAGGGTGGGACTGAAGCTTTCTTT. Encoded protein: CASIKVQGGTEAFF.

This clonotype appeared a few times. This sequence joins TRBV28 and TRBJ1-2, with D unresolved. The V gene lost 4 bases and the J gene lost 8 bases, with 17 bases spanning the gap. The CDR3 length is 14 residues. In germline, CDR1 is MDHEN, CDR2 SYDVKM. The CDR3 DNA sequence: TGTGCCAGCAGTTCTCCAGGTTATATTGCCGGCTACACCTTC. Translation: CASSSPGYIAGYTF.

V gene TRBV2 combines with J gene TRBJ1-2; D ambiguous. CDR1 is SNHLY and CDR2 is FYNNEI in the germline V gene. This CDR3 spans 13 amino acids. Trimming took off 2 bases at V and 7 bases at J, with 11 bases between the two ends. The CDR3 nucleotides are TGTGCCAGCAGTGAAATGGAGGTCGCTGGCTACACCTTC. This gives the protein CASSEMEVAGYTF.

This clonotype turned up a few times. The chain couples TRBV5-1 to TRBJ2-7; possible D gene TRBD2, 5 bases. Trimming shortened V by 3 bases and J by 2 bases, and 15 bases separated the two germline ends. The CDR3 consists of 15 residues. The germline V gene encodes CDR1 SGHRS and CDR2 YFSETQ. CDR3 residues: CASSWIASPAYEQYF. DNA for the CDR3: TGCGCCAGCAGCTGGATTGCTAGCCCGGCCTACGAGCAGTACTTC.

About this clonotype itself: This may stem from a read error, because a much larger clone lies one nucleotide away. The chain uses TRBV25-1 and TRBJ1-6; no clear D gene. Between the trimmed V and J ends, which lost 5 bases and 7 bases, there was a span of 9 bases. The germline CDR1 and CDR2 sequences are MGHDK and SYGVNS. There are 13 residues in the CDR3. Here the CDR3 reads CASSYSANSPLHF. The CDR3 DNA reads TGTGCCAGCAGTTACTCGGCGAATTCACCCCTCCACTTT.

In regard to this clonotype: The junction departs from the called germline gene at one end, perhaps through a read error. The rearrangement uses TRBV4-3 and TRBJ1-5; 9 bases map to TRBD1. CDR3 length: 13 residues. Germline loops: CDR1 LGHNA, CDR2 YSLEER. Here the CDR3 reads CAGSQTGGEPQHF. Written as DNA, the CDR3 is TGCGCCGGCAGCCAAACAGGGGGCGAGCCCCAGCATTTT.

To note about this clonotype: A read error may explain this, as a much larger clone is one base away. The chain couples TRBV3-1 to TRBJ1-2; 11 positions match TRBD1. This CDR3 has 15 amino acids. V lost 4 bases, J lost 4 bases, and 5 bases stayed unmatched. Looked up from germline, CDR1 is LGHDT and CDR2 is YNNKEL (reference sequence). DNA for the CDR3: TGTGCCAGCAGCCGCGGGACAGGGGGACTCTATGGCTACACCTTC. This sequence encodes CASSRGTGGLYGYTF.

This clonotype was counted at least ten times. The chain is built from TRBV11-2 and TRBJ1-5; possibly TRBD1 for D (5 bases). CDR1 is SGHAT, CDR2 FQNNGV, per germline. CDR3 length: 14 amino acids. V shed 3 bases and J shed 7 bases, with 13 bases lying between them. The CDR3 sequence: CASSFPGVEQPQHF. CDR3 DNA sequence: TGTGCCAGCAGCTTTCCGGGGGTGGAACAGCCCCAGCATTTT.

This clonotype appeared a few times. This chain uses TRBV28 with TRBJ2-7; no definite D call. The V gene's germline CDR1 is MDHEN and CDR2 SYDVKM. The CDR3 is 12 amino acids. V lost 7 bases, J lost 6 bases, and 13 bases lay in between. CDR3 nucleotides: TGTGCCAGCACCCAACTCGGGCGCGAGCAGTACTTC. This gives the protein CASTQLGREQYF.

This clonotype was counted ten times or more. This chain uses TRBV7-8 with TRBJ2-5, with D hard to call. CDR1 and CDR2 from the germline V gene are SGHVS and FQNEAQ. V shed 7 bases and J shed 6 bases, with 9 bases lying between them. The CDR3 runs 11 residues. The CDR3 sequence: CASTPEKTQYF. The CDR3 coding sequence is TGTGCCAGCACCCCGGAGAAGACCCAGTACTTC.

This clonotype was detected ten times or more. The rearrangement uses TRBV19 and TRBJ1-6; TRBD1 matches at 12 bases. CDR1 is LNHDA, CDR2 SQIVND, per germline (reference sequence). The CDR3 consists of 17 residues. With 5 bases clipped from V and 10 bases from J, the junction kept 12 bases outside the gene matches. This CDR3 reads CASSASSGTGGESPLHF. CDR3 bases: TGTGCCAGTAGTGCCTCCTCCGGGACAGGGGGCGAATCACCCCTCCACTTT.

With regard to this clonotype: Compared with germline, one end of the junction differs, possibly owing to a read error. The chain has TRBV4-3 and TRBJ1-1; D is possibly TRBD1 (5 bases). The CDR3 extends over 15 amino acids. Germline lookup yields CDR1 LGHNA and CDR2 YSLEER. CDR3 nucleotides: TGCGCCAGCAGCCAAGATTGGGCAGGGAACCCTGAAGCTTTCTTT. Its translation is CASSQDWAGNPEAFF.

The gene calls are TRBV4-1 and TRBJ1-4, with a tentative D call TRBD1 (5 bases). Germline CDR1 reads MGHRA; CDR2 reads YSYEKL. V lost 4 bases to trimming and J lost 8 bases, with 17 bases between them. The CDR3 runs to 15 residues. The chain's CDR3 is CASSPDEGRGEKLFF. The DNA for the CDR3 is TGCGCCAGCAGCCCAGACGAAGGCCGGGGGGAAAAACTGTTTTTT.

This clonotype has at least ten counts. The chain links TRBV6-5 to TRBJ1-6; D gene uncertain. This CDR3 region has 14 residues. The ends were cut back, 2 bases at V and 9 bases at J, with 11 bases in the middle. CDR1 and CDR2 from the germline V gene are MNHEY and SVGAGI. The CDR3 here is CASSYKGYGSPLHF. The CDR3 nucleotides read TGTGCCAGCAGTTACAAGGGTTATGGTTCACCCCTCCACTTT.

Details on this clonotype: One end of the junction varies from germline; a read error may be responsible. This chain connects TRBV7-2 to TRBJ2-2; D gene unclear. This CDR3 contains 17 residues. CDR1 is SGHTA and CDR2 is FQGNSA in the germline V gene. Written as DNA, the CDR3 is TGCGCCAGCAGCCAAGATCATCTCCTAGGGAACACCGGGGAGCTGTTTTTT. Protein: CASSQDHLLGNTGELFF. Filled out from reference TRBV7-2 and TRBJ2-2, the complete variable domain reads GAGVSQSPSNKVTEKGKDVELRCDPISGHTALYWYRQSLGQGLEFLIYFQGNSAPDKSGLPSDRFSAERTGGSVSTLTIQRTQQEDSAVYLCASSQDHLLGNTGELFFGEGSRLTVL.

The chain uses TRBV13 and TRBJ1-2; TRBD1 might be the D (6 bases). CDR1 PRHDT and CDR2 FYEKMQ come from the germline V gene (reference sequence). Trimming removed 5 bases from V and 4 bases from J, with 14 bases in between. This CDR3 region has 14 residues. The CDR3 region is CASSQRGNFYGYTF. The CDR3 DNA reads as TGTGCCAGCAGCCAGAGGGGGAATTTCTATGGCTACACCTTC.

This clonotype was seen a handful of times. This chain connects TRBV19 to TRBJ1-2, with a weak D call TRBD1 (5 bases). This CDR3 spans 13 amino acids. CDR1 and CDR2 from the germline V gene are LNHDA and SQIVND (reference sequence). The V gene lost 5 bases and the J gene lost 7 bases, with 14 bases spanning the gap. CDR3 coding DNA: TGTGCCAGTAGTCTGCAGGGTTTCGGTGGCTACACCTTC. It is translated as CASSLQGFGGYTF.

This chain connects TRBV4-3 to TRBJ1-2, with D perhaps TRBD1 (6 bases). The CDR3 covers 12 residues. The V and J ends lost 3 bases and 8 bases respectively, with 10 bases between them. Looked up from germline, CDR1 is LGHNA and CDR2 is YSLEER. The CDR3, as DNA: TGCGCCAGCAGCCAGATGACAGGAGGCTACACCTTC. As protein: CASSQMTGGYTF.

In the case of this clonotype: At one of its ends the junction is not consistent with the germline gene, which may arise from a read error. The genes are TRBV20-1 and TRBJ2-7; 7 bases are a match to TRBD1. Germline V gives CDR1 DFQATT, CDR2 SNEGSKA (reference sequence). The CDR3 covers 12 residues. CDR3 nucleotide sequence: TGCAGCCTACAGGGGAGCTCCTACGGGCAGTACTTC. Its translation is CSLQGSSYGQYF.

Only a few counts were recorded for this clonotype. The rearrangement links TRBV3-1 to TRBJ2-7; D may be TRBD2 (7 bases). The CDR3 extends over 16 amino acids. V lost 3 bases and J lost 4, with 19 bases in between. The V gene's germline CDR1 is LGHDT and CDR2 YNNKEL (reference sequence). CDR3 loop: CASSQGWTVGGYEQYF. The CDR3 region has the DNA TGTGCCAGCAGCCAGGGTTGGACAGTCGGGGGGTACGAGCAGTACTTC.

This clonotype was seen a handful of times. The chain couples TRBV28 to TRBJ1-2; D is unresolved. Germline values: CDR1 MDHEN, CDR2 SYDVKM. CDR3 size: 14 residues. Trimming shortened V by 3 bases and J by 6 bases, and 14 bases separated the two germline ends. CDR3 in DNA: TGTGCCAGCAGTTTCCCGGGAGGCGGGCATGGCTACACCTTC. Translation gives CASSFPGGGHGYTF.